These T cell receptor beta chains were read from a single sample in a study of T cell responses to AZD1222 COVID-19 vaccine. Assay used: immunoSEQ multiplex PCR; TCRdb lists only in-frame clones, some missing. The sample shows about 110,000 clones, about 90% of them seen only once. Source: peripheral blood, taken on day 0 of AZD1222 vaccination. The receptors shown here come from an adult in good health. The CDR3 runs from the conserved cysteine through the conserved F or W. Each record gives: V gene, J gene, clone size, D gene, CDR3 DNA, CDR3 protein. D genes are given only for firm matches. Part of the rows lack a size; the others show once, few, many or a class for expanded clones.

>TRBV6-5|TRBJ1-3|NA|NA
TGTGCCAGCAGTCGTACGGAGCAGGGTGGAGACACCATATATTTT
CASSRTEQGGDTIYF
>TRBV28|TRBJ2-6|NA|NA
TGTGCCAGCAGTTTAGAGGGCAGGAGCTCTGGGGCCAACGTCCTGACTTTC
CASSLEGRSSGANVLTF
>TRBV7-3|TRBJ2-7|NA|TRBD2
TGTGCCAGCAGCTTGGGTGGGTTCTTAGCGGGAGGGGGAAACGAGCAGTACTTC
CASSLGGFLAGGGNEQYF
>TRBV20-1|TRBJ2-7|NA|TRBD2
TGCAGTGCTAGTCGGCCAGCGGGAACGATCTACGAGCAGTACTTC
CSASRPAGTIYEQYF
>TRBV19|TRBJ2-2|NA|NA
TGTGCCAGTAGTACCCGAGGGGCTGACACCCCGAGGACCGGGGAGCTGTTTTTT
CASSTRGADTPRTGELFF
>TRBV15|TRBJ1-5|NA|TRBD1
TGTGCCACCAGCAGCTACAGGGGGTCGCAGCCCCAGCATTTT
CATSSYRGSQPQHF
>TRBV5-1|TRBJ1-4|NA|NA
TGCGCCAGCAGCTTAACCGGAACCTTTGGGGCGGAAAAACTGTTTTTT
CASSLTGTFGAEKLFF
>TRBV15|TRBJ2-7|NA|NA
TGTGCCACCAGCCGTGGTTCCTACGAGCAGTACTTC
CATSRGSYEQYF
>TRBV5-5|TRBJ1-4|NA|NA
TGTGCCAGCAGTCTTCCAAGTGAAAAACTGTTTTTT
CASSLPSEKLFF
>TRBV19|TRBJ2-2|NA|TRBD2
TGTGCCAGTAACTTCAGACTAGCGGGGACCGGGGAGCTGTTTTTT
CASNFRLAGTGELFF
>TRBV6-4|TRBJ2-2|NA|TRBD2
TGTGCCAGCAGTGAATCCTATAGCGGGAGGCAGCACACCGGGGAGCTGTTTTTT
CASSESYSGRQHTGELFF
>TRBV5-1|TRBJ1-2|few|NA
TGCGCCAGCAGCTTGTTGGGACAAGCTGATGGCTACACCTTC
CASSLLGQADGYTF
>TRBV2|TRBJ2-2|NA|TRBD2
TGTGCCAGCAGTGGGACTAGCGGGAGGGGCGGCACCGGGGAGCTGTTTTTT
CASSGTSGRGGTGELFF
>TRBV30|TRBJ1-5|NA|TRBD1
TGTGCCTGGAGCCTCGGGACAGGGACCCAGCATTTT
CAWSLGTGTQHF
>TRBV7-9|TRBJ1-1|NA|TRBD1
TGTGCCAGCAGCCTTGGACAGGGCGGTCACACTGAAGCTTTCTTT
CASSLGQGGHTEAFF
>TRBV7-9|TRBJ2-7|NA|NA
TGTGCCAGCAGCTTCACCGGGGAGCAGTACTTC
CASSFTGEQYF
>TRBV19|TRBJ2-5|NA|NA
TGTGCCAGTAGTATAGGGGGAGAGACCCAGTACTTC
CASSIGGETQYF
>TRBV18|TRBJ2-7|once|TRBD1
TGTGCCAGCTCACCGGGACAGGGGGCTAACGAGCAGTACTTC
CASSPGQGANEQYF
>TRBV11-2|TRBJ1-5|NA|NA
TGTGCCAGCAGCTTATCCGGAATAGATCAGCCCCAGCATTTT
CASSLSGIDQPQHF
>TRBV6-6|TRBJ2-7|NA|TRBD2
TGTGCCAGCAGTTACCGTGGGGCTAGCGGGGGTCTCGAGCAGTACTTC
CASSYRGASGGLEQYF
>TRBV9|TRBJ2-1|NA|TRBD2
TGTGCCAGCAGCGTAGTTGGTAGCGGGAGGGCCGGGGAGCAGTTCTTC
CASSVVGSGRAGEQFF
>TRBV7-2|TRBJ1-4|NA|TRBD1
TGTGCCAGCAGCTTAGCTAGACAGGGTGGTGAAAAACTGTTTTTT
CASSLARQGGEKLFF
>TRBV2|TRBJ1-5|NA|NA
TGTGCCAGCAGTGAAGCGTCGACAGTCGTGGGTCAGCCCCAGCATTTT
CASSEASTVVGQPQHF
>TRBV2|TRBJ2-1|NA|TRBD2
TGTGCCAGCAAGGACGCCGGACTAGCGGGAGATACGGGTGAGCAGTTCTTC
CASKDAGLAGDTGEQFF
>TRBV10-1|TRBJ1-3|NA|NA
TGCGCCAGCAGTGAGGGGTTGACCCGTTCAAGTCCTGGAAACACCATATATTTT
CASSEGLTRSSPGNTIYF
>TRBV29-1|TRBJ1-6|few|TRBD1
TGCAGCGTTGCCTCGGACAGGGAAAATTCACCCCTCCACTTT
CSVASDRENSPLHF
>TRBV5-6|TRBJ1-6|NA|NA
TGTGCCAGCAGCTTGGTACAGGGCCGGAATTCACCCCTCCACTTT
CASSLVQGRNSPLHF
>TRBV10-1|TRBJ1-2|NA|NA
TGCGCCAGCAGTGAGTCCCCCCGCAGGGCCGGCTATGGCTACACCTTC
CASSESPRRAGYGYTF
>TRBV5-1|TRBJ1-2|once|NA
TGCGCCAGCAGCTTGAAGGGAGGAGGTGGCTACACCTTC
CASSLKGGGGYTF
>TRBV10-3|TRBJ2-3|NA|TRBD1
TGTGCCATCACCGACAGGGTTTTTAACACAGATACGCAGTATTTT
CAITDRVFNTDTQYF
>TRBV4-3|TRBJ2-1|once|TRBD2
TGCGCCAGCAGCCAAGATCTATCGAGGGAGGGCCTATTTGAGCAGTTCTTC
CASSQDLSREGLFEQFF
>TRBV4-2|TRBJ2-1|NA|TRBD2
TGTGCCAGCAGCTTACGGACTAGCGGGAGTCTCCCGTACAATGAGCAGTTCTTC
CASSLRTSGSLPYNEQFF
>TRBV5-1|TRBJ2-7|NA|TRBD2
TGCGCCAGCAGCTTGGACGCTAGCGGGAGTCCCCTCTACGAGCAGTACTTC
CASSLDASGSPLYEQYF
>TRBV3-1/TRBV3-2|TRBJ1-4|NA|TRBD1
TGTGCCAGCAGCCAAGATCGGGGGACAGGGCCGGGTCAACTGTTTTTT
CASSQDRGTGPGQLFF
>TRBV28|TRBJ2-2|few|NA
TGTGCCAGCAGGGTACCCGGACCTCGTACCGGGGAGCTGTTTTTT
CASRVPGPRTGELFF
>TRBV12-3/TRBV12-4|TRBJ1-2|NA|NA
TGTGCCAGCAATCCTCTGGACCGCGGTGGCTACACCTTC
CASNPLDRGGYTF
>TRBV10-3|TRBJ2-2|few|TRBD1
TGTGCCATCATGGGACAGGGGACCACCGGGGAGCTGTTTTTT
CAIMGQGTTGELFF
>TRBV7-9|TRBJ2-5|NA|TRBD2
TGTGCCATCCCTGGTGGCGGGAGTGTCGAGACCCAGTACTTC
CAIPGGGSVETQYF
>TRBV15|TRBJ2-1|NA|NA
TGTGCCACCAGCAGAGAGGTTTACAATGAGCAGTTCTTC
CATSREVYNEQFF
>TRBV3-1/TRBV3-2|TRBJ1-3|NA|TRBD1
TGTGCCAGCAGCCCCCAGCCGGGACAGGGGCTCGGAAACACCATATATTTT
CASSPQPGQGLGNTIYF
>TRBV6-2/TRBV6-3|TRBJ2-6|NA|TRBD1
TGTGCCAGCAGTTATCCGGGACAGGGACTCTCTGGGGCCAACGTCCTGACTTTC
CASSYPGQGLSGANVLTF